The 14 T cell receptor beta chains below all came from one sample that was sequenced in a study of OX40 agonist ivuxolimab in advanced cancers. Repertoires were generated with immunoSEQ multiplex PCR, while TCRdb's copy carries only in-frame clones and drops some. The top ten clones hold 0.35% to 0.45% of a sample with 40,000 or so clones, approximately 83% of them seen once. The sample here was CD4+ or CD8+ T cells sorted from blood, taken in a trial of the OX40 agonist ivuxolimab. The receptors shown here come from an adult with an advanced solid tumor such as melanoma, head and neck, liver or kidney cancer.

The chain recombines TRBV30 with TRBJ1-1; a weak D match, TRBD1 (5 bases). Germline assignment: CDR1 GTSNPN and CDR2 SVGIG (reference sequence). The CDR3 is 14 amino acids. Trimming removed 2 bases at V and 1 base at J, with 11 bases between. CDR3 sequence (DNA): TGTGCCTGGAGTTGGGGGTCTGCGAACACTGAAGCTTTCTTT. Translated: CAWSWGSANTEAFF.

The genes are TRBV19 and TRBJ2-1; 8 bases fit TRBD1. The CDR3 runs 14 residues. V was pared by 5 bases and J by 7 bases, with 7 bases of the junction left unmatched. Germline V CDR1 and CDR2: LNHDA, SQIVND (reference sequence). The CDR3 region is CASSSTRQGNEQFF. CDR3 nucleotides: TGTGCCAGTAGTTCTACTCGACAGGGGAATGAGCAGTTCTTC. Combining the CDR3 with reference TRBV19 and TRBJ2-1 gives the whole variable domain DGGITQSPKYLFRKEGQNVTLSCEQNLNHDAMYWYRQDPGQGLRLIYYSQIVNDFQKGDIAEGYSVSREKKESFPLTVTSAQKNPTAFYLCASSSTRQGNEQFFGPGTRLTVL.

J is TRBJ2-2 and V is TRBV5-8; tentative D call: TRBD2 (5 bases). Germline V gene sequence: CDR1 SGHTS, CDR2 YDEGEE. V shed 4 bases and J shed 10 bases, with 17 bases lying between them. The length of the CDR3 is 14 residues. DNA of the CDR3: TGTGCCAGCAGCAAGGACTGGATCTACATGGAGCTGTTTTTT. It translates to CASSKDWIYMELFF.

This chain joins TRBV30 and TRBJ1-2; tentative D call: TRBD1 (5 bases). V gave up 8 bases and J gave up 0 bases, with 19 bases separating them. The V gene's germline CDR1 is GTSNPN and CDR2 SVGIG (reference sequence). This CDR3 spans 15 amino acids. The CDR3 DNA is TGTGCCGGGAAAAAGGGGTGGGAGACTAACTATGGCTACACCTTC. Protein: CAGKKGWETNYGYTF.

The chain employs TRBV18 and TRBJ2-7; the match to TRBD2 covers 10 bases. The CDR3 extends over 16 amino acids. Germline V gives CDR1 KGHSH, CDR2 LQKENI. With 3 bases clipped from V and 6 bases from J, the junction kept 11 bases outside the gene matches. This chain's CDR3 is CASSPRTSGNGGEQYF. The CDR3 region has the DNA TGTGCCAGCTCACCTAGGACTAGCGGTAACGGGGGCGAGCAGTACTTC.

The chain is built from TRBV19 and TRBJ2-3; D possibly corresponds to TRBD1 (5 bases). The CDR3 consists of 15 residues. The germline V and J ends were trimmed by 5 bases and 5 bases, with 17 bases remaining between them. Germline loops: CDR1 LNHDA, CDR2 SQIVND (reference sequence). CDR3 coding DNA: TGTGCCAGTAGTCCGGACACGGACCCCGTAGATACGCAGTATTTT. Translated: CASSPDTDPVDTQYF. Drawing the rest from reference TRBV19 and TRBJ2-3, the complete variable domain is DGGITQSPKYLFRKEGQNVTLSCEQNLNHDAMYWYRQDPGQGLRLIYYSQIVNDFQKGDIAEGYSVSREKKESFPLTVTSAQKNPTAFYLCASSPDTDPVDTQYFGPGTRLTVL.

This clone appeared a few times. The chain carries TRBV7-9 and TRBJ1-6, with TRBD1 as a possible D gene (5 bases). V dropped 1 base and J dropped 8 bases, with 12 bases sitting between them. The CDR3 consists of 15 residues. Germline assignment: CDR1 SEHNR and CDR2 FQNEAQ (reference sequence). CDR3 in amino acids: CASSLVSGGDSPLHF. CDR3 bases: TGTGCCAGCAGCTTAGTTTCTGGAGGGGATTCACCCCTCCACTTT.

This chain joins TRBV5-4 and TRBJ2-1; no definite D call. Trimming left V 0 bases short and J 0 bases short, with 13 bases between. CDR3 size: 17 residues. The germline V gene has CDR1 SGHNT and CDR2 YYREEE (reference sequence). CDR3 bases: TGTGCCAGCAGCTTGGCGGTAGCCCTGAGCTCCTACAATGAGCAGTTCTTC. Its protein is CASSLAVALSSYNEQFF.

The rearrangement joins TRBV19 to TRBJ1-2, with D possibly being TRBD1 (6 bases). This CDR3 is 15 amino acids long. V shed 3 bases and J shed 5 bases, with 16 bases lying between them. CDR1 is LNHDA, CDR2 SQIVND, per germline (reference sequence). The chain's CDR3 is CASSMEARGSYGYTF. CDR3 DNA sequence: TGTGCCAGTAGTATGGAGGCCAGGGGTAGTTATGGCTACACCTTC.

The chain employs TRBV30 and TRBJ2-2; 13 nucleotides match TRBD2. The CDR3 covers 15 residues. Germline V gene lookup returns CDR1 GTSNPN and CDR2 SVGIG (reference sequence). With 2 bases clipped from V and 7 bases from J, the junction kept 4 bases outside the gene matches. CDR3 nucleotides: TGTGCCTGGAGTTTCGGACTAGCGGGAGTCGGGGAGCTGTTTTTT. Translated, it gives CAWSFGLAGVGELFF.

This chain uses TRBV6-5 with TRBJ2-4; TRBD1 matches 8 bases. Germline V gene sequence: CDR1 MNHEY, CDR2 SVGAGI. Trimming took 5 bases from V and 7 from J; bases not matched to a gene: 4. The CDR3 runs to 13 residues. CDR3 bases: TGTGCCAGCAGTCCCGACAGGGGCAACATTCAGTACTTC. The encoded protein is CASSPDRGNIQYF.

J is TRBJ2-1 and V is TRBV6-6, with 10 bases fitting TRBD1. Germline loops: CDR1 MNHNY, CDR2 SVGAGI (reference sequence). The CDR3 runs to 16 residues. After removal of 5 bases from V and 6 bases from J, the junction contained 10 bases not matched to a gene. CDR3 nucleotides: TGTGCCAGCAGTCAGATCGCGGGACAGGGGTCCAATGAGCAGTTCTTC. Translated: CASSQIAGQGSNEQFF.

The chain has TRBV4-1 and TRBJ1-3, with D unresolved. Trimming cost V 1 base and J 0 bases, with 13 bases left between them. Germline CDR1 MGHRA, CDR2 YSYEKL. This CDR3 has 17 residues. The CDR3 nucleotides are TGCGCCAGCAGCCAAGGGCAGGCCCGCCGCTCTGGAAACACCATATATTTT. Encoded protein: CASSQGQARRSGNTIYF.

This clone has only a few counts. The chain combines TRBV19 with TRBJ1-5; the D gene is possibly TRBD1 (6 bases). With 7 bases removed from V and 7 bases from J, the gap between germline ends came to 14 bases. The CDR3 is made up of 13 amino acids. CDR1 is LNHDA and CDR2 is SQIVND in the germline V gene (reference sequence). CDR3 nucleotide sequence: TGTGCCAGTACCACAGGGTCGGGACAGCCCCAGCATTTT. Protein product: CASTTGSGQPQHF.